The 13 T cell receptor beta chains listed next were all sequenced from one sample in a study of glioma-infiltrating T cells. TCR alpha and beta CDR3 regions were amplified from RNA using iRepertoire nested multiplex PCR. TCRdb reprocessed the multiplex PCR reads with MiXCR, giving one entry per CDR3 protein. The profile shows around 100,000 distinct CDR3 sequences, under 30% of them singletons. Sequenced sample: glioma tissue, nonneoplastic brain tissue, or PBMCs (not recorded which). The source of these receptors is a human donor with low-grade glioma or glioblastoma, undergoing nonglioma brain surgery, or in good health (not recorded which).

There are many counts of this clonotype. This sequence joins TRBV29-1 and TRBJ1-6, with a possible D match to TRBD1 (5 bases). Germline lookup yields CDR1 SQVTM and CDR2 ANQGSEA. The CDR3 covers 13 residues. With 6 bases removed from V and 5 bases from J, the gap between germline ends came to 11 bases. The CDR3 DNA is TGCAGCGTGGGGGACCCAAATAATTCACCCCTCCACTTT. Encoded protein: CSVGDPNNSPLHF.

The table lists this clonotype with many counts. The chain links TRBV6-1 to TRBJ1-3, with 11 bases matching TRBD1. The junction had 10 bases not matched to a gene; V was cut back by 5 bases and J by 4 bases. CDR1 and CDR2 from the germline V gene are MNHNS and SASEGT. This CDR3 is 17 amino acids long. This CDR3 reads CASSRKGQGAVGNTIYF. DNA of the CDR3: TGTGCCAGCAGTCGAAAAGGACAGGGGGCGGTGGGAAACACCATATATTTT.

This clonotype was seen ten or more times. CDR3 nucleotides: TGTGCCAGCAGCTTAAATTACGAGCAGTACTTC. Its protein product is CASSLNYEQYF. The rearrangement uses TRBV28 and TRBJ2-7, with D unresolved. The CDR3 totals 11 residues. Between the trimmed V and J ends, which lost 6 bases and 4 bases, there was a span of 7 bases. CDR1 is MDHEN and CDR2 is SYDVKM in the germline V gene.

This clonotype was counted at least ten times. J is TRBJ2-1 and V is TRBV20-1, with 7 bases fitting TRBD2. Looked up from germline, CDR1 is DFQATT and CDR2 is SNEGSKA (reference sequence). The ends lost 3 bases at V and 4 bases at J; junction bases unmatched: 3. This CDR3 has 13 residues. This CDR3 is CSASSGAYNEQFF. The CDR3 region has the DNA TGCAGTGCTAGCAGCGGGGCTTACAATGAGCAGTTCTTC.

This clonotype was recorded many times. The chain carries TRBV2 and TRBJ1-1; weak D call: TRBD1 (5 bases). Trimming cost V 6 bases and J 0 bases, with 11 bases left between them. Germline loops: CDR1 SNHLY, CDR2 FYNNEI. The CDR3 spans 14 residues. CDR3 residues: CASSTSRVNTEAFF. Written as DNA, the CDR3 is TGTGCCAGCAGCACATCCAGGGTGAACACTGAAGCTTTCTTT. The variable domain in full, with the rest retrieved from reference TRBV2 and TRBJ1-1, is EPEVTQTPSHQVTQMGQEVILRCVPISNHLYFYWYRQILGQKVEFLVSFYNNEISEKSEIFDDQFSVERPDGSNFTLKIRSTKLEDSAMYFCASSTSRVNTEAFFGQGTRLTVV.

The count of this clonotype is one. This chain links TRBV6-2 or TRBV6-3 with TRBJ1-1; maybe TRBD1 (5 bases). Trimming cost V 5 bases and J 8 bases, with 15 bases left between them. The CDR3 is 13 amino acids. Germline loops: CDR1 MNHEY, CDR2 SVGEGT. The CDR3 DNA reads TGTGCCAGCAGTAACAGGAGGAGCACCGAAGCTTTCTTT. It translates to CASSNRRSTEAFF.

This clonotype was seen ten or more times. This chain links TRBV6-2 or TRBV6-3 with TRBJ2-7, with D hard to call. This CDR3 has 15 amino acids. The germline gives CDR1 MNHEY, CDR2 SVGEGT. The V end was cut by 2 bases, the J end by 5 bases, with 16 bases between. The CDR3 nucleotides are TGTGCCAGCAGTTACGCTCTACAGAACGCCAACGAGCAGTACTTC. Translating it yields CASSYALQNANEQYF.

This chain connects TRBV5-5 to TRBJ1-2; D gene unclear. Germline CDR1 SGHKS, CDR2 YYEKEE (reference sequence). CDR3 length equals 13 residues. V was shortened by 3 bases and J by 6 bases, with 12 bases between the two germline ends. CDR3 coding DNA: TGTGCCAGCAGCTCGCCTTCCCTTGATGGCTACACCTTC. Residues: CASSSPSLDGYTF. Using reference TRBV5-5 and TRBJ1-2 for the parts outside the CDR3, the full variable domain is DAGVTQSPTHLIKTRGQQVTLRCSPISGHKSVSWYQQVLGQGPQFIFQYYEKEERGRGNFPDRFSARQFPNYSSELNVNALLLGDSALYLCASSSPSLDGYTFGSGTRLTVV.

This clonotype was seen at least ten times. The chain links TRBV6-1 to TRBJ2-7, with 12 bases identical to TRBD2. This CDR3 has 15 residues. With V trimmed by 6 bases and J by 4 bases, 7 bases remained unmatched. The germline CDR1 and CDR2 sequences are MNHNS and SASEGT. The CDR3 DNA sequence: TGTGCCAGCAGCCCGAGGACTAGCGGGGAGTACGAGCAGTACTTC. This codes for CASSPRTSGEYEQYF.

This clonotype was detected only a few times. The DNA of the CDR3 is TGTGCCAGCAGCTTAGATCAGGCAGGGGAGGGCTACGAGCAGTACTTC. It codes for CASSLDQAGEGYEQYF. The rearrangement joins TRBV7-2 to TRBJ2-7; possibly TRBD2 for D (7 bases). The CDR3 is 16 amino acids. The V end lost 1 base, the J end lost 3 bases, and 16 bases lay between the germline ends. Germline V gene lookup returns CDR1 SGHTA and CDR2 FQGNSA.

The chain carries TRBV7-2 and TRBJ1-2, with 7 bases matching TRBD1. The CDR3 spans 18 residues. Unmatched junction bases numbered 18, after V lost 6 bases and J lost 2 bases. Germline CDR1 reads SGHTA; CDR2 reads FQGNSA. In DNA form, the CDR3 reads TGTGCCAGCAGATTCGATGAGAGCGACAGGGTTTTGAACTATGGCTACACCTTC. Encoded protein: CASRFDESDRVLNYGYTF.

Note on this clonotype: A much larger clone differs from this one at a single base, so this may be a read error. This chain links TRBV7-2 with TRBJ2-3; 8 bases are a match to TRBD2. The CDR3 is 16 residues long. V dropped 5 bases and J dropped 6; count of bases not matched to a gene: 13. The germline V gene has CDR1 SGHTA and CDR2 FQGNSA. The CDR3, as DNA: TGTGCCAGCAGCCCCCCGGGGGGGCGAATGGCGGATACGCAGTATTTT. This codes for CASSPPGGRMADTQYF.

This clonotype was counted at least ten times. The chain has TRBV6-2 or TRBV6-3 and TRBJ1-2; no firm D call. CDR1 is MNHEY and CDR2 is SVGEGT in the germline V gene. V lost 5 bases, J lost 5 bases, and 9 bases lay in between. The CDR3 extends over 12 amino acids. The CDR3 loop reads CASSMTDYGYTF. For the CDR3, the DNA is TGTGCCAGCAGTATGACGGATTATGGCTACACCTTC.